The rows below give T cell receptor beta chains drawn from one sample of a study of beta chain features in type 1 diabetes. The assay was immunoSEQ multiplex PCR, and TCRdb's table has in-frame clones only and misses some. The sample yields about 130,000 clones, about 9.2% seen once. The sample consisted of central memory CD4+ T cells from blood. All receptors derive from a man between 18 and 35 years old in good health. Both conserved end residues are part of each CDR3. A D gene is named only where the DNA matches it firmly. Clone size is not always given. Where it is, it says once, few, many or a class for expanded clones.

clone size: .; D gene: TRBD2; J gene: TRBJ2-2; V gene: TRBV4-3; CDR3 protein: CASSQAPSGSNTGELFF; CDR3 DNA: TGCGCCAGCAGCCAAGCCCCTAGCGGGTCGAACACCGGGGAGCTGTTTTTT
clone size: few; D gene: TRBD2; J gene: TRBJ2-1; V gene: TRBV9; CDR3 protein: CASSDSAGGSYNEQFF; CDR3 DNA: TGTGCCAGCAGCGACTCTGCGGGGGGCTCCTACAATGAGCAGTTCTTC
clone size: few; D gene: TRBD2; J gene: TRBJ2-1; V gene: TRBV4-2; CDR3 protein: CASSHYGTSGGVNEQFF; CDR3 DNA: TGTGCCAGCAGCCACTACGGGACTAGCGGGGGGGTAAATGAGCAGTTCTTC
clone size: .; D gene: .; J gene: TRBJ1-6; V gene: TRBV6-5; CDR3 protein: CASSYSTDFNSPLHF; CDR3 DNA: TGTGCCAGCAGTTATTCGACAGATTTTAATTCACCCCTCCACTTT
clone size: .; D gene: TRBD2; J gene: TRBJ2-5; V gene: TRBV11-2; CDR3 protein: CASSQLAGGGETQYF; CDR3 DNA: TGTGCCAGCAGCCAACTAGCGGGGGGCGGGGAGACCCAGTACTTC
clone size: .; D gene: .; J gene: TRBJ2-2; V gene: TRBV6-1; CDR3 protein: CASITGPNTGELFF; CDR3 DNA: TGTGCCAGCATTACAGGGCCGAACACCGGGGAGCTGTTTTTT
clone size: .; D gene: .; J gene: TRBJ2-3; V gene: TRBV4-2; CDR3 protein: CASSQAARSSTDTQYF; CDR3 DNA: TGTGCCAGCAGCCAGGCAGCGCGATCGAGCACAGATACGCAGTATTTT
clone size: many; D gene: TRBD1; J gene: TRBJ2-1; V gene: TRBV11-1; CDR3 protein: CASSVLGTGWSGQFF; CDR3 DNA: TGTGCCAGCAGCGTTCTAGGGACAGGATGGTCTGGGCAGTTCTTC
clone size: few; D gene: TRBD1; J gene: TRBJ1-1; V gene: TRBV30; CDR3 protein: CAWSHSPGTGAHTEAFF; CDR3 DNA: TGTGCCTGGAGTCATAGTCCCGGGACAGGGGCCCACACTGAAGCTTTCTTT
clone size: few; D gene: TRBD1; J gene: TRBJ2-2; V gene: TRBV10-3; CDR3 protein: CATLAGGANTGELFF; CDR3 DNA: TGTGCCACTCTAGCAGGGGGCGCGAACACCGGGGAGCTGTTTTTT
clone size: few; D gene: .; J gene: TRBJ1-2; V gene: TRBV11-2; CDR3 protein: CASSPQGLVGYTF; CDR3 DNA: TGTGCCAGCAGCCCTCAGGGTTTGGTTGGCTACACCTTC
clone size: .; D gene: .; J gene: TRBJ2-2; V gene: TRBV2; CDR3 protein: CASSQQGRGGELFF; CDR3 DNA: TGTGCCAGCAGTCAACAGGGAAGGGGCGGGGAGCTGTTTTTT
clone size: few; D gene: TRBD1; J gene: TRBJ1-1; V gene: TRBV6-5; CDR3 protein: CASSSNRGRTEAFF; CDR3 DNA: TGTGCCAGCAGTTCAAACAGGGGGCGGACTGAAGCTTTCTTT
clone size: .; D gene: .; J gene: TRBJ2-3; V gene: TRBV29-1; CDR3 protein: CSVDGIRVTDTQYF; CDR3 DNA: TGCAGCGTTGATGGGATCAGGGTTACAGATACGCAGTATTTT
clone size: .; D gene: TRBD1; J gene: TRBJ2-7; V gene: TRBV29-1; CDR3 protein: CSVQRDREYEQYF; CDR3 DNA: TGCAGCGTCCAACGGGACAGGGAATACGAGCAGTACTTC
clone size: few; D gene: .; J gene: TRBJ2-5; V gene: TRBV7-9; CDR3 protein: CASSLSTGAQETQYF; CDR3 DNA: TGTGCCAGCAGTCTCTCAACCGGAGCCCAAGAGACCCAGTACTTC
clone size: many; D gene: TRBD1; J gene: TRBJ2-7; V gene: TRBV23-1; CDR3 protein: CASSLTGDEQYF; CDR3 DNA: TGCGCCAGCAGCCTGACAGGGGACGAGCAGTACTTC
clone size: few; D gene: .; J gene: TRBJ2-3; V gene: TRBV9; CDR3 protein: CASSPVGVGGEHTDTQYF; CDR3 DNA: TGTGCCAGCAGCCCGGTCGGAGTGGGCGGGGAACACACAGATACGCAGTATTTT
clone size: .; D gene: TRBD1; J gene: TRBJ1-6; V gene: TRBV27; CDR3 protein: CASNLQGPPNNSPLHF; CDR3 DNA: TGTGCCAGCAACTTACAGGGGCCGCCTAATAATTCACCCCTCCACTTT
clone size: many; D gene: .; J gene: TRBJ2-5; V gene: TRBV7-9; CDR3 protein: CASSPTHRGGETQYF; CDR3 DNA: TGTGCCAGCAGCCCCACCCACAGGGGAGGAGAGACCCAGTACTTC
clone size: few; D gene: TRBD1; J gene: TRBJ2-7; V gene: TRBV19; CDR3 protein: CASRDRAYEQYF; CDR3 DNA: TGTGCCAGCCGGGACAGGGCCTACGAGCAGTACTTC
clone size: few; D gene: .; J gene: TRBJ2-5; V gene: TRBV28; CDR3 protein: CASSPPGHQQETQYF; CDR3 DNA: TGTGCCAGCAGTCCCCCGGGACACCAACAAGAGACCCAGTACTTC
clone size: .; D gene: .; J gene: TRBJ1-6; V gene: TRBV14; CDR3 protein: CASSQAQNSPLHF; CDR3 DNA: TGTGCCAGCAGCCAAGCCCAGAATTCACCCCTCCACTTT
clone size: .; D gene: .; J gene: TRBJ2-2; V gene: TRBV2; CDR3 protein: CASRRGLNTGELFF; CDR3 DNA: TGTGCCAGCAGAAGGGGACTTAACACCGGGGAGCTGTTTTTT
clone size: .; D gene: .; J gene: TRBJ1-3; V gene: TRBV28; CDR3 protein: CASSSPGRHSGNTIYF; CDR3 DNA: TGTGCCAGCAGTTCCCCCGGGAGGCACTCTGGAAACACCATATATTTT
clone size: .; D gene: .; J gene: TRBJ2-3; V gene: TRBV10-3; CDR3 protein: CAISPGVSTDTQYF; CDR3 DNA: TGTGCCATCAGTCCCGGGGTTAGCACAGATACGCAGTATTTT
clone size: few; D gene: .; J gene: TRBJ1-5; V gene: TRBV10-3; CDR3 protein: CAISGDTRQPQHF; CDR3 DNA: TGTGCCATCAGTGGGGACACCCGCCAGCCCCAGCATTTT
clone size: few; D gene: TRBD1; J gene: TRBJ2-7; V gene: TRBV28; CDR3 protein: CASRARQGKQYF; CDR3 DNA: TGTGCCAGCAGGGCCAGACAGGGGAAGCAGTACTTC
clone size: many; D gene: TRBD2; J gene: TRBJ2-5; V gene: TRBV2; CDR3 protein: CAGRGEGTQYF; CDR3 DNA: TGTGCCGGGCGGGGGGAAGGGACCCAGTACTTC